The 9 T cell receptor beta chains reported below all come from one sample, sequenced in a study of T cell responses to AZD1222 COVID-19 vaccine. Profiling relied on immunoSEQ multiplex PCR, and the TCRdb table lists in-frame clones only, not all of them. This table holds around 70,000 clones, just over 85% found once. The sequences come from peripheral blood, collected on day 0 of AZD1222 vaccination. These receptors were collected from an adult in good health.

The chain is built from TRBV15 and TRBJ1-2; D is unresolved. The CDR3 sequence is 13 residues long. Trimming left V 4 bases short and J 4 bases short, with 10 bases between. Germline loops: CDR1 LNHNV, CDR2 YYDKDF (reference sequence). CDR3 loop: CATSMKGPYGYTF. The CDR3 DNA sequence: TGTGCCACCAGCATGAAGGGCCCCTATGGCTACACCTTC. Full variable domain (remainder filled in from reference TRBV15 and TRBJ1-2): DAMVIQNPRYQVTQFGKPVTLSCSQTLNHNVMYWYQQKSSQAPKLLFHYYDKDFNNEADTPDNFQSRRPNTSFCFLDIRSPGLGDTAMYLCATSMKGPYGYTFGSGTRLTVV.

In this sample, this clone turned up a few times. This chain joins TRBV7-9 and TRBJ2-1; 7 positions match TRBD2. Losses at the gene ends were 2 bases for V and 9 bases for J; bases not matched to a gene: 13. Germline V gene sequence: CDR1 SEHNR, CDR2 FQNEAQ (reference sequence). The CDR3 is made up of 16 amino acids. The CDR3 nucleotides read TGTGCCAGCAGCTTATTGGAGGGCTCGGGAGGTGGTGAGCAGTTCTTC. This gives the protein CASSLLEGSGGGEQFF.

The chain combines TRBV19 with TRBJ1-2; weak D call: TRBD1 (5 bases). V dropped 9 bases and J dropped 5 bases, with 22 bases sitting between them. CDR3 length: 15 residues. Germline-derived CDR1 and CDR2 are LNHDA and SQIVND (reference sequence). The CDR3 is CASREQGRTSYGYTF. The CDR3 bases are TGTGCCAGCCGGGAGCAAGGACGGACATCGTATGGCTACACCTTC. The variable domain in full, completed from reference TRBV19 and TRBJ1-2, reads DGGITQSPKYLFRKEGQNVTLSCEQNLNHDAMYWYRQDPGQGLRLIYYSQIVNDFQKGDIAEGYSVSREKKESFPLTVTSAQKNPTAFYLCASREQGRTSYGYTFGSGTRLTVV.

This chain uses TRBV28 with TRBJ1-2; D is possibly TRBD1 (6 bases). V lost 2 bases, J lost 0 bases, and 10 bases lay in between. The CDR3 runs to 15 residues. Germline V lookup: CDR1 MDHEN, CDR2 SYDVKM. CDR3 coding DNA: TGTGCCAGCAGTTTAGAAGGGGGTCCTAACTATGGCTACACCTTC. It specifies CASSLEGGPNYGYTF.

CDR3 residues: CASSQRGEAQFF. CDR3 in DNA: TGTGCCAGCAGCCAAAGAGGGGAGGCGCAGTTCTTC. The chain is built from TRBV28 and TRBJ2-1; TRBD2 might be the D (6 bases). With 6 bases removed from V and 12 bases from J, the gap between germline ends came to 15 bases. The CDR3 contains 12 residues. The germline V gene encodes CDR1 MDHEN and CDR2 SYDVKM.

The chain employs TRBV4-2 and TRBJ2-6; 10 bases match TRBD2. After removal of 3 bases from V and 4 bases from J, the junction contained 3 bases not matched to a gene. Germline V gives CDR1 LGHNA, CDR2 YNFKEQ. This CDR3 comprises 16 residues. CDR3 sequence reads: CASSQGLATGANVLTF. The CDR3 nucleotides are TGTGCCAGCAGCCAGGGACTAGCGACAGGGGCCAACGTCCTGACTTTC.

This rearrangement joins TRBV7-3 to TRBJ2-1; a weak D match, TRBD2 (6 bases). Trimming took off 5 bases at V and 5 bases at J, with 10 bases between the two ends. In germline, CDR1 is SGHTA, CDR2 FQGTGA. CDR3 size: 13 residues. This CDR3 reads CASSKRAHNEQFF. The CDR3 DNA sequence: TGTGCCAGCAGCAAGCGGGCCCACAATGAGCAGTTCTTC. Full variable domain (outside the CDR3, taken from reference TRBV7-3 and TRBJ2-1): GAGVSQTPSNKVTEKGKYVELRCDPISGHTALYWYRQSLGQGPEFLIYFQGTGAADDSGLPNDRFFAVRPEGSVSTLKIQRTERGDSAVYLCASSKRAHNEQFFGPGTRLTVL.

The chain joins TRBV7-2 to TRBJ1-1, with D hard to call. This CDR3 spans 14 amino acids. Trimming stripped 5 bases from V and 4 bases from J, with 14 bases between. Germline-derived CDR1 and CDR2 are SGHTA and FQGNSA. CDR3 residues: CASSRGRPSTEAFF. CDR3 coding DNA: TGTGCCAGCAGCAGAGGACGGCCGAGCACTGAAGCTTTCTTT.

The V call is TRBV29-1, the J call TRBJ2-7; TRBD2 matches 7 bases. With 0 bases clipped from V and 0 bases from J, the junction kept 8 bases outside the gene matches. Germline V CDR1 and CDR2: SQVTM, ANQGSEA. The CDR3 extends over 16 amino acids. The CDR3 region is CSVEEPSGKSSYEQYF. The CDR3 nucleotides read TGCAGCGTTGAAGAGCCTAGCGGCAAGAGCTCCTACGAGCAGTACTTC.